The source of this T cell receptor (beta chain) is a study of cytomegalovirus exposure and HLA in healthy donors. Study-level points and caveats: Altogether, more than 150 TCR beta chains were recorded as cytomegalovirus-associated.

The repertoire was sequenced with immunoSEQ multiplex PCR; TCRdb's copy has only in-frame clones and lacks some. The sample shows about 98,000 clones, about 83% of them seen only once. About this clone: What it binds is not known. Other DNA sequences in the same sample also yield this CDR3.

The V end was cut by 5 bases, the J end by 6 bases, with 11 bases between. CDR1 and CDR2 (germline): SEHNR, FQNEAQ (reference sequence). The CDR3 is 12 residues long. The receptor comes from a woman younger than 45 in good health and CMV-seronegative. The material sequenced was PBMCs. The V and J genes are TRBV7-9 and TRBJ2-7; D is perhaps TRBD1 or TRBD2 (6 bases each). CDR3 bases: TGTGCCAGCAGCCTAGGAGGGGGCGAGCAGTACTTC. Translating it yields CASSLGGGEQYF.